A single sample gave rise to the 29 T cell receptor beta chains below, sequenced in a study of cytomegalovirus exposure and HLA in healthy donors. PCR primers comprised 60 Vbeta and 13 Jbeta primers. Only in-frame clones appear in the TCRdb table, and some are missing; sequencing was by immunoSEQ multiplex PCR. Of about 120,000 clones in the sample, 80% to 90% were seen once. Sequences were obtained from PBMCs. These receptors were collected from a man in his forties or fifties in good health and CMV-seronegative.

This chain joins TRBV15 and TRBJ1-2, with 7 nucleotides matching TRBD1. This CDR3 is 14 amino acids long. J lost 11 bases, V lost 3 bases, and 12 bases had no gene match. The V gene's germline CDR1 is LNHNV and CDR2 YYDKDF (reference sequence). The CDR3 nucleotides are TGTGCCACCAGCAGCTCCTCCGGGACAGCCGGATACACCTTC. It translates to CATSSSSGTAGYTF.

This clone was seen a handful of times. The rearrangement uses TRBV28 and TRBJ2-7, with 7 bases identical to TRBD2. The CDR3 covers 14 residues. Germline V gene lookup returns CDR1 MDHEN and CDR2 SYDVKM. V lost 3 bases and J lost 7; bases outside the gene matches: 9. Here the CDR3 reads CASSLGGSVVEQYF. CDR3 DNA sequence: TGTGCCAGCAGTTTGGGGGGGAGTGTTGTTGAGCAGTACTTC.

V and J are TRBV7-2 and TRBJ1-6, with D unresolved. The germline CDR1 and CDR2 sequences are SGHTA and FQGNSA. The CDR3 has 17 amino acids. V lost 1 base to trimming and J lost 2 bases, with 12 bases between them. DNA for the CDR3: TGTGCCAGCAGCTTAGTGGCAGCAGGCGCCTATAATTCACCCCTCCACTTT. Translated: CASSLVAAGAYNSPLHF.

This chain joins TRBV5-4 and TRBJ2-3, with D perhaps TRBD1 (6 bases). CDR1 and CDR2 from the germline V gene are SGHNT and YYREEE (reference sequence). The germline V and J ends were trimmed by 3 bases and 3 bases, with 17 bases remaining between them. There are 16 residues in the CDR3. For the CDR3, the DNA is TGTGCCAGCAGCTCGAAACAGGGTTTAGCTACAGATACGCAGTATTTT. Its translation: CASSSKQGLATDTQYF. Looking up the rest from reference TRBV5-4 and TRBJ2-3 gives the full variable domain: ETGVTQSPTHLIKTRGQQVTLRCSSQSGHNTVSWYQQALGQGPQFIFQYYREEENGRGNFPPRFSGLQFPNYSSELNVNALELDDSALYLCASSSKQGLATDTQYFGPGTRLTVL.

This clone has only a few counts. This sequence joins TRBV6-5 and TRBJ1-1; D uncertain. The V gene lost 4 bases and the J gene lost 1 base, with 4 bases spanning the gap. CDR1 is MNHEY, CDR2 SVGAGI, per germline. The CDR3 has 12 residues. CDR3 bases: TGTGCCAGCAGTTTCCAGAACACTGAAGCTTTCTTT. It translates to CASSFQNTEAFF.

The V call is TRBV7-2, the J call TRBJ1-1; tentative D call: TRBD1 (5 bases). Germline CDR1 reads SGHTA; CDR2 reads FQGNSA. Trimming pared 5 bases from V and 3 bases from J, leaving 13 bases between. The CDR3 covers 14 residues. CDR3 residues: CASSVQPGDTEAFF. The CDR3 coding sequence is TGTGCCAGCAGCGTCCAACCGGGGGACACTGAAGCTTTCTTT.

The V call is TRBV6-6, the J call TRBJ2-7; 7 nucleotides agree with TRBD1. V lost 5 bases, J lost 2 bases, and 6 bases stayed unmatched. Germline CDR1 MNHNY, CDR2 SVGAGI (reference sequence). The CDR3 spans 14 residues. The CDR3 region has the DNA TGTGCCAGCAGTCCCCGGGACAGAACCTACGAGCAGTACTTC. Encoded protein: CASSPRDRTYEQYF.

The V call is TRBV27, the J call TRBJ2-1; 13 nucleotides line up with TRBD2. The CDR3 spans 18 residues. V lost 2 bases to trimming and J lost 3 bases; unmatched junction nucleotides: 7. The germline CDR1 and CDR2 sequences are MNHEY and SMNVEV (reference sequence). The CDR3, as DNA: TGTGCCAGCAGTTTAGGACTAGCGGGAGATCGGGACTACAATGAGCAGTTCTTC. It is translated as CASSLGLAGDRDYNEQFF.

There are a few counts of this clone. The V gene is TRBV5-8, the J gene TRBJ2-1, with 7 bases matching TRBD1. V lost 0 bases and J lost 1; bases outside the gene matches: 1. The CDR3 totals 15 residues. In germline, CDR1 is SGHTS, CDR2 YDEGEE. In DNA, the CDR3 is TGTGCCAGCAGCTTGGACAGGGGATCCTACAATGAGCAGTTCTTC. Its translation: CASSLDRGSYNEQFF.

This rearrangement joins TRBV5-5 to TRBJ1-3, with D possibly being TRBD1 (6 bases). This CDR3 has 14 amino acids. CDR1 is SGHKS and CDR2 is YYEKEE in the germline V gene (reference sequence). V was pared by 5 bases and J by 3 bases, with 12 bases between. The DNA of the CDR3 is TGTGCCAGCAGGACGCAGGGGTATGGAAACACCATATATTTT. It is translated as CASRTQGYGNTIYF.

This clone came up once. The V call is TRBV6-5, the J call TRBJ2-2, with D possibly matching TRBD1 (6 bases). Germline loops: CDR1 MNHEY, CDR2 SVGAGI. The ends were cut back, 3 bases at V and 7 bases at J, with 15 bases in the middle. The CDR3 totals 15 residues. The chain's CDR3 is CASSYSSGESGELFF. CDR3 in DNA: TGTGCCAGCAGTTATTCATCAGGGGAGAGCGGGGAGCTGTTTTTT.

In its sample, this clone was seen a few times. J is TRBJ2-4 and V is TRBV4-3; possible D gene TRBD2, 5 bases. Trimming cost V 1 base and J 5 bases, with 12 bases left between them. This CDR3 contains 15 residues. The germline gives CDR1 LGHNA, CDR2 YSLEER. The CDR3 DNA is TGCGCCAGCAGCCAAGCCGAGGGTTTCGAAAACATTCAGTACTTC. It codes for CASSQAEGFENIQYF.

CDR3 protein: CASSLIGVRGTEAFF. As DNA, the CDR3 is TGTGCCAGCAGTTTAATTGGGGTTAGGGGGACTGAAGCTTTCTTT. This chain links TRBV28 with TRBJ1-1; D may be TRBD1 (6 bases). The CDR3 runs to 15 residues. Between the trimmed V and J ends, which lost 2 bases and 5 bases, there was a span of 15 bases. Germline V CDR1 and CDR2: MDHEN, SYDVKM.

The gene calls are TRBV5-1 and TRBJ2-5; TRBD1 aligns across 10 bases. CDR1 is SGHRS, CDR2 YFSETQ, per germline. The CDR3 totals 16 residues. V trimming: 4 bases; J trimming: 1 base; junction bases outside the gene matches: 7. The CDR3 DNA reads as TGCGCCAGCAGCCATATCCGGGACAGGGGCCAAGAGACCCAGTACTTC. Its translation is CASSHIRDRGQETQYF.

V and J are TRBV30 and TRBJ1-4; D remains ambiguous. Germline CDR1 and CDR2: GTSNPN and SVGIG (reference sequence). This CDR3 has 15 residues. Trimming shortened V by 4 bases and J by 0 bases, and 12 bases separated the two germline ends. CDR3 DNA: TGTGCCTGGACCAAATTCACAGCAACTAATGAAAAACTGTTTTTT. Residues: CAWTKFTATNEKLFF.

The V gene is TRBV19, the J gene TRBJ2-7, with D perhaps matching TRBD1 (5 bases). This CDR3 region has 13 residues. CDR1 and CDR2 from the germline V gene are LNHDA and SQIVND (reference sequence). V dropped 3 bases and J dropped 2 bases, with 8 bases sitting between them. Here the CDR3 reads CASSIGQAYEQYF. The CDR3 DNA reads TGTGCCAGTAGTATCGGACAAGCCTACGAGCAGTACTTC.

The V call is TRBV18, the J call TRBJ2-5; D is uncertain. The germline gives CDR1 KGHSH, CDR2 LQKENI. With 6 bases removed from V and 7 bases from J, the gap between germline ends came to 12 bases. The CDR3 is made up of 12 amino acids. For the CDR3, the DNA is TGTGCCAGCTCCCAGGAAATCGGGACCCAGTACTTC. This gives the protein CASSQEIGTQYF.

The chain recombines TRBV6-6 with TRBJ2-7, with 7 nucleotides matching TRBD1. J was trimmed by 1 base and V by 10 bases; bases with no gene match: 4. The CDR3 consists of 12 residues. The germline V gene encodes CDR1 MNHNY and CDR2 SVGAGI (reference sequence). The CDR3: CATRQGSYEQYF. The CDR3 nucleotides read TGTGCCACCAGACAGGGATCCTACGAGCAGTACTTC.

The V gene is TRBV2, the J gene TRBJ2-2; maybe TRBD2 (5 bases). The germline CDR1 and CDR2 sequences are SNHLY and FYNNEI. This CDR3 contains 14 residues. V was clipped by 6 bases and J by 0 bases, with 8 bases between them. The DNA for the CDR3 is TGTGCCAGCAGAAGGACTGCGAACACCGGGGAGCTGTTTTTT. Translated: CASRRTANTGELFF.

CDR3 loop: CASSATGEHYGYTF. The DNA for the CDR3 is TGTGCCAGCAGTGCAACAGGGGAGCACTATGGCTACACCTTC. V and J are TRBV28 and TRBJ1-2; the match to TRBD1 covers 7 bases. CDR1 is MDHEN, CDR2 SYDVKM, per germline. The CDR3 is 14 amino acids. The ends lost 5 bases at V and 3 bases at J; junction bases unmatched: 6.

This chain joins TRBV27 and TRBJ1-6, with unresolved D. Germline lookup yields CDR1 MNHEY and CDR2 SMNVEV (reference sequence). Trimming cost V 8 bases and J 8 bases, with 13 bases left between them. The length of the CDR3 is 13 residues. DNA of the CDR3: TGTGCCAGCGGCTGGCTGGCGGATTCACCCCTCCACTTT. Its protein is CASGWLADSPLHF.

V gene TRBV7-9 combines with J gene TRBJ1-1, with 7 nucleotides matching TRBD1. The V gene end was trimmed by 7 bases and the J gene end by 4 bases; junction bases not matched to a gene: 9. CDR3 length: 14 amino acids. Germline assignment: CDR1 SEHNR and CDR2 FQNEAQ (reference sequence). The CDR3 reads CASILTGSSTEAFF. The CDR3 DNA reads as TGTGCCAGCATCCTGACAGGGTCCAGCACTGAAGCTTTCTTT.

This clone came up a few times. This rearrangement joins TRBV27 to TRBJ2-5; 7 bases are shared with TRBD1. There are 14 residues in the CDR3. Unmatched junction bases numbered 3, after V lost 4 bases and J lost 1 base. Germline assignment: CDR1 MNHEY and CDR2 SMNVEV (reference sequence). CDR3 region: CASSSGQSQETQYF. The CDR3 bases are TGTGCCAGCAGTTCGGGACAGTCCCAAGAGACCCAGTACTTC.

This rearrangement joins TRBV19 to TRBJ2-7; the match to TRBD2 covers 7 bases. CDR3 length: 13 residues. CDR1 and CDR2 (germline): LNHDA, SQIVND (reference sequence). V dropped 5 bases and J dropped 1; count of bases not matched to a gene: 2. The CDR3 sequence is CASSRRESYEQYF. CDR3 bases: TGTGCCAGTAGTCGGCGGGAGTCCTACGAGCAGTACTTC. The variable domain in full, completed from reference TRBV19 and TRBJ2-7, reads DGGITQSPKYLFRKEGQNVTLSCEQNLNHDAMYWYRQDPGQGLRLIYYSQIVNDFQKGDIAEGYSVSREKKESFPLTVTSAQKNPTAFYLCASSRRESYEQYFGPGTRLTVT.

The chain joins TRBV7-6 to TRBJ2-2; 10 bases map to TRBD2. The V segment lost 1 base and the J segment 4 bases; nucleotides outside the gene matches: 9. Germline CDR1 and CDR2: SGHVS and FNYEAQ. This CDR3 region has 18 residues. CDR3 residues: CASSLVGSAGGVTGELFF. The CDR3 DNA reads as TGTGCCAGCAGCTTAGTCGGGTCAGCGGGGGGGGTCACCGGGGAGCTGTTTTTT. Variable domain in full (rest from reference TRBV7-6 and TRBJ2-2): GAGVSQSPRYKVTKRGQDVALRCDPISGHVSLYWYRQALGQGPEFLTYFNYEAQQDKSGLPNDRFSAERPEGSISTLTIQRTEQRDSAMYRCASSLVGSAGGVTGELFFGEGSRLTVL.

The chain links TRBV7-2 to TRBJ1-1; possible D gene TRBD1, 5 bases. V lost 1 base to trimming and J lost 2 bases, with 11 bases between them. Germline CDR1 and CDR2: SGHTA and FQGNSA. There are 15 residues in the CDR3. For the CDR3, the DNA is TGTGCCAGCAGCTTAGTCGGGCGGGGCAACACTGAAGCTTTCTTT. Translated: CASSLVGRGNTEAFF.

The J gene is TRBJ2-1, the V gene TRBV27, with 12 bases fitting TRBD2. The J segment lost 5 bases and the V segment lost 5 bases, leaving 4 bases of the junction unmatched. CDR1 is MNHEY, CDR2 SMNVEV, per germline (reference sequence). The CDR3 contains 15 residues. The CDR3 coding sequence is TGTGCCAGCAGTCCAAGACTAGCGGGAGACAATGAGCAGTTCTTC. Protein product: CASSPRLAGDNEQFF.

This chain joins TRBV27 and TRBJ2-5, with TRBD2 matching 8 bases. The DNA matches TRBJ2-7 better at its end, which makes the J call doubtful. Germline-derived CDR1 and CDR2 are MNHEY and SMNVEV (reference sequence). CDR3 size: 13 residues. CDR3 nucleotides: TGTGCCAGCAGTTTGTCAGCGGGAGTCGAGCAGTACTTC. Translated, it gives CASSLSAGVEQYF.

J is TRBJ2-3 and V is TRBV7-2, with TRBD2 identical over 9 bases. The germline CDR1 and CDR2 sequences are SGHTA and FQGNSA. The CDR3 extends over 18 amino acids. The junction had 11 bases not matched to a gene; V was cut back by 0 bases and J by 4 bases. The CDR3 loop is CASSLARAGGRTSDTQYF. In nucleotides, the CDR3 is TGTGCCAGCAGCTTAGCGAGAGCGGGGGGCCGGACATCAGATACGCAGTATTTT. Full variable domain (remainder filled in from reference TRBV7-2 and TRBJ2-3): GAGVSQSPSNKVTEKGKDVELRCDPISGHTALYWYRQSLGQGLEFLIYFQGNSAPDKSGLPSDRFSAERTGGSVSTLTIQRTQQEDSAVYLCASSLARAGGRTSDTQYFGPGTRLTVL.